This T cell receptor beta chain is from a study of OX40 agonist ivuxolimab in advanced cancers. The data were produced by immunoSEQ multiplex PCR, yet TCRdb's version contains in-frame clones alone and is incomplete. The data contain tens of thousands of clones, about 92% of them singletons. This CDR3 has 14 amino acids. CDR1 and CDR2 (germline): MDHEN, SYDVKM. The J segment lost 12 bases and the V segment lost 6 bases, leaving 12 bases of the junction unmatched. Exclusion applied to patients with autoimmune disease history or systemic immunosuppression. The chain uses TRBV28 and TRBJ2-3; 10 bases agree with TRBD1. This TCR was recovered from an adult with an advanced solid tumor such as melanoma, head and neck, liver or kidney cancer. Sample: CD4+ or CD8+ T cells sorted from blood, taken in a trial of the OX40 agonist ivuxolimab. The CDR3 protein is CASRFTLGTGDQYF. The CDR3 bases are TGTGCCAGCAGATTCACCCTCGGGACAGGGGATCAGTATTTT.